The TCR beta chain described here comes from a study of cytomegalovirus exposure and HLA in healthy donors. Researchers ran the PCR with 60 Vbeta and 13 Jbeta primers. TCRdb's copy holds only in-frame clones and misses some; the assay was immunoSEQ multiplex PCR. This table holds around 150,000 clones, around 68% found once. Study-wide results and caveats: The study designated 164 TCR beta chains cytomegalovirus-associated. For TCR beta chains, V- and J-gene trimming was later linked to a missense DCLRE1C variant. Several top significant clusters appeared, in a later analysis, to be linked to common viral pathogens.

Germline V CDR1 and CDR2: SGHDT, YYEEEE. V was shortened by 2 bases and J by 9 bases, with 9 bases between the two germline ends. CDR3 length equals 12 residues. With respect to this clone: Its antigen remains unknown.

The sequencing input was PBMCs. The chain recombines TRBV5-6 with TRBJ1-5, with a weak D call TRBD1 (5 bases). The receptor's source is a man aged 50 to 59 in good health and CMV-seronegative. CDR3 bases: TGTGCCAGCAGCTTTGGCGGGGGGCCCCAGCATTTT. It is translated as CASSFGGGPQHF.